The rows below give T cell receptor beta chains drawn from one sample of a study of cytomegalovirus exposure and HLA in healthy donors. TCRdb keeps only in-frame clones here, not all; method: immunoSEQ multiplex PCR. The data contain about 89,000 clones, 76% of them singletons. Sequencing was done on a sample of PBMCs. These receptors were collected from a male donor in good health and CMV-seronegative. Both conserved end residues are part of each CDR3. The D gene is left open where the match is weak. Rows give clone size only sometimes, using once, few, many, or a class for an expanded clone.

abundance	d_gene	v_gene	j_gene	CDR3aa	CDR3nt
.	TRBD2	TRBV9	TRBJ2-5	CASSVGLAGEETQYF	TGTGCCAGCAGCGTAGGACTAGCGGGAGAAGAGACCCAGTACTTC
.	.	TRBV2	TRBJ1-1	CASIETEAFF	TGTGCCAGCATCGAGACTGAAGCTTTCTTT
.	TRBD1	TRBV19	TRBJ2-2	CASSIEAGGVGVTGELFF	TGTGCCAGTAGTATAGAAGCAGGGGGCGTCGGGGTTACCGGGGAGCTGTTTTTT
once	.	TRBV10-3	TRBJ1-1	CAISESVLPVKNTEAFF	TGTGCCATCAGTGAGTCGGTGCTCCCAGTGAAGAACACTGAAGCTTTCTTT
few	TRBD2	TRBV6-5	TRBJ2-7	CASSTRGGPAYEQYF	TGTGCCAGCAGTACCCGCGGGGGGCCAGCCTACGAGCAGTACTTC
.	TRBD1	TRBV7-3	TRBJ1-5	CASSLGQTGGDQPQHF	TGTGCCAGCAGCTTAGGGCAGACAGGGGGAGATCAGCCCCAGCATTTT
once	.	TRBV5-6	TRBJ1-4	CASSRLLNRDNPNEKLFF	TGTGCCAGCAGCAGACTACTAAACCGGGACAACCCTAATGAAAAACTGTTTTTT
.	.	TRBV5-1	TRBJ2-1	CASSQKGGEGYNEQFF	TGCGCCAGCAGCCAGAAAGGGGGGGAGGGCTACAATGAGCAGTTCTTC
once	.	TRBV2	TRBJ2-1	CASSVWATSYNEQFF	TGTGCCAGCAGTGTGTGGGCGACCTCCTACAATGAGCAGTTCTTC
.	.	TRBV30	TRBJ1-5	CAWSIAGNQPQHF	TGTGCCTGGAGTATTGCAGGGAACCAGCCCCAGCATTTT
.	.	TRBV10-3	TRBJ2-1	CAISLSEVANSYNEQFF	TGTGCCATCAGCCTCTCAGAGGTAGCGAACTCCTACAATGAGCAGTTCTTC
.	.	TRBV15	TRBJ1-6	CATSRGGLSASPLHF	TGTGCCACCAGCAGAGGAGGACTGTCGGCATCTCCCCTCCACTTT
.	.	TRBV4-3	TRBJ2-2	CASSQDRTLNTGELFF	TGCGCCAGCAGCCAAGATAGGACATTGAACACCGGGGAGCTGTTTTTT
.	TRBD1	TRBV5-6	TRBJ2-2	CASSKDRGGNTGELFF	TGTGCCAGCAGCAAGGACAGGGGGGGGAACACCGGGGAGCTGTTTTTT
.	TRBD2	TRBV2	TRBJ2-1	CASSAASGIPSYNEQFF	TGTGCCAGCAGTGCGGCTAGCGGGATACCCTCCTACAATGAGCAGTTCTTC
.	.	TRBV28	TRBJ1-5	CASSPNQPQHF	TGTGCCAGCAGTCCAAATCAGCCCCAGCATTTT
.	.	TRBV29-1	TRBJ2-3	CSVEAGSTDTQYF	TGCAGCGTTGAGGCAGGGAGCACAGATACGCAGTATTTT
.	TRBD2	TRBV9	TRBJ2-3	CASSPRLAGARDTQYF	TGTGCCAGCAGCCCCCGACTAGCGGGGGCCCGGGATACGCAGTATTTT
.	TRBD2	TRBV5-1	TRBJ2-5	CASSLGSPSGAETQYF	TGCGCCAGCAGCTTGGGGAGCCCCAGCGGGGCAGAGACCCAGTACTTC
.	.	TRBV4-3	TRBJ2-3	CASSQRGWGGGSDTQYF	TGCGCCAGCAGCCAAAGGGGGTGGGGGGGAGGCTCAGATACGCAGTATTTT
.	.	TRBV25-1	TRBJ1-6	CASSEIRNSPLHF	TGTGCCAGCAGCGAGATCAGGAATTCACCCCTCCACTTT
.	.	TRBV4-3	TRBJ2-3	CASSQDWGRADTQYF	TGCGCCAGCAGCCAAGATTGGGGCAGGGCAGATACGCAGTATTTT
.	.	TRBV7-3	TRBJ2-3	CASRQGISTDTQYF	TGTGCCAGCCGGCAGGGGATAAGCACAGATACGCAGTATTTT
once	TRBD2	TRBV10-1	TRBJ2-5	CASSDPGLAETQYF	TGCGCCAGCAGTGACCCGGGACTAGCAGAGACCCAGTACTTC
.	.	TRBV5-4	TRBJ1-2	CASSPMQPLGKGYTF	TGTGCCAGCAGCCCGATGCAGCCCCTAGGTAAAGGCTACACCTTC
.	TRBD1	TRBV7-9	TRBJ2-5	CASSLGTVETQYF	TGTGCCAGCAGCCTCGGGACAGTCGAGACCCAGTACTTC
few	TRBD1	TRBV6-5	TRBJ1-5	CASSNRDSNQPQHF	TGTGCCAGCAGTAACCGGGACAGTAATCAGCCCCAGCATTTT
.	.	TRBV19	TRBJ2-2	CASSTVASGELFF	TGTGCCAGTAGCACGGTTGCTTCCGGGGAGCTGTTTTTT
.	TRBD2	TRBV6-5	TRBJ2-5	CASSYSASGRQETQYF	TGTGCCAGCAGTTACTCGGCTAGCGGGCGACAAGAGACCCAGTACTTC
.	.	TRBV11-2	TRBJ2-7	CASSLVPIYDVQYF	TGTGCCAGCAGCTTAGTACCCATCTACGATGTGCAGTACTTC
.	TRBD1	TRBV9	TRBJ2-7	CASGPQGAPRGEQYF	TGTGCCAGCGGCCCACAGGGGGCTCCCAGGGGCGAGCAGTACTTC
.	.	TRBV28	TRBJ1-1	CASSLGTGSAFF	TGTGCCAGCAGTTTGGGAACAGGGTCGGCTTTCTTT
few	.	TRBV5-5	TRBJ2-3	CASSLGLGQGTDTQYF	TGTGCCAGCAGCTTGGGGTTGGGGCAGGGCACAGATACGCAGTATTTT
.	TRBD1	TRBV9	TRBJ1-2	CASSQGEGYTF	TGTGCCAGCTCACAGGGGGAAGGCTACACCTTC